Sequencing of this T cell receptor (beta chain) was carried out in a study of PD-1 blockade in mismatch repair-deficient tumors. Study-wide background: Patients had eleven to twelve mismatch repair-deficient cancer types, all previously treated and progressing.

The method was immunoSEQ multiplex PCR; TCRdb's version includes in-frame clones alone and lacks a portion of them. The data show tens of thousands of clones, around 82% seen once. Germline loops: CDR1 SGHDN, CDR2 FVKESK. V was pared by 4 bases and J by 2 bases, with 4 bases of the junction left unmatched. This CDR3 has 14 amino acids. This receptor was taken from an adult with mismatch repair-deficient cancer. This chain joins TRBV14 and TRBJ2-5; 7 positions match TRBD2. Sequencing was performed on peripheral blood, taken 4 weeks after starting pembrolizumab. The DNA for the CDR3 is TGTGCCAGCAGCCGCCGGGACTATCAAGAGACCCAGTACTTC. It encodes CASSRRDYQETQYF.